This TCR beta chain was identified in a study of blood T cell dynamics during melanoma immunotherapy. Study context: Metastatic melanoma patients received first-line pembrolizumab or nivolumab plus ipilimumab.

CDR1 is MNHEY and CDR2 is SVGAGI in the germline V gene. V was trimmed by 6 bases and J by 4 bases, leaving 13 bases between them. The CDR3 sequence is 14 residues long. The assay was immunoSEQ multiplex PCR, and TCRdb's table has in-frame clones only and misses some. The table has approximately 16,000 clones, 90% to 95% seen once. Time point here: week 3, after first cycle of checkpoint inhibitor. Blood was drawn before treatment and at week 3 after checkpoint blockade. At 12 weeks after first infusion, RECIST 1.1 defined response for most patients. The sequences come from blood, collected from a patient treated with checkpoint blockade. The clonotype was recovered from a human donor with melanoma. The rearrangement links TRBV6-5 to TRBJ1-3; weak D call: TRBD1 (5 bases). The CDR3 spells CASSKTVSGNTIYF. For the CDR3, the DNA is TGTGCCAGCAGCAAGACAGTATCGGGAAACACCATATATTTT.